These 25 T cell receptor beta chains share one sample of origin, sequenced in a study of blood T cell repertoires in COVID-19. Generated by immunoSEQ multiplex PCR, the TCRdb table keeps only in-frame clones and is missing some. The data contain 28,000 or so clones, around 86% of them seen just once; the ten biggest clones take up more than 60%. The sequenced sample consisted of peripheral blood. These receptors originate from a man between 70 and 80 years old with acute or convalescent COVID-19.

This rearrangement joins TRBV30 to TRBJ2-7, with 7 bases that match TRBD1. The germline V gene has CDR1 GTSNPN and CDR2 SVGIG (reference sequence). Unmatched junction bases numbered 12, after V lost 3 bases and J lost 1 base. This CDR3 region has 16 residues. This CDR3 is CAWREEIRGFSYEQYF. Here the CDR3 DNA reads TGTGCCTGGAGAGAGGAGATCAGGGGGTTTTCCTACGAGCAGTACTTC.

V gene TRBV27 combines with J gene TRBJ2-3, with no clear D. Germline values: CDR1 MNHEY, CDR2 SMNVEV (reference sequence). The ends were cut back, 5 bases at V and 3 bases at J, with 15 bases in the middle. The CDR3 spans 15 residues. The CDR3 region has the DNA TGTGCCAGCAGTCCACCTATACCCGGGACAGATACGCAGTATTTT. This sequence encodes CASSPPIPGTDTQYF.

A single count supports this clone. The V call is TRBV6-1, the J call TRBJ2-1; D is undetermined. The CDR3 sequence is 12 residues long. Per germline, CDR1 MNHNS and CDR2 SASEGT. V shed 3 bases and J shed 6 bases, with 6 bases lying between them. The CDR3 is CASSDEFNEQFF. CDR3 nucleotide sequence: TGTGCCAGCAGTGATGAGTTCAATGAGCAGTTCTTC.

The chain links TRBV4-3 to TRBJ2-2; 12 nucleotides match TRBD2. CDR3 length equals 15 residues. The germline V gene has CDR1 LGHNA and CDR2 YSLEER. J lost 5 bases, V lost 4 bases, and 2 bases had no gene match. The CDR3 DNA follows: TGCGCCAGCAGCCGGACTAGCGGGAATACCGGGGAGCTGTTTTTT. This translates into CASSRTSGNTGELFF.

This clone was seen just once. The chain carries TRBV6-1 and TRBJ2-7; TRBD2 aligns across 7 bases. The J segment lost 11 bases and the V segment lost 3 bases, leaving 13 bases of the junction unmatched. The germline V gene has CDR1 MNHNS and CDR2 SASEGT. CDR3 length: 14 amino acids. The chain's CDR3 is CASSERGTTAGEYF. In DNA form, the CDR3 reads TGTGCCAGCAGTGAGCGAGGGACTACCGCTGGGGAGTACTTC.

This clone was recorded only once. V gene TRBV6-5 combines with J gene TRBJ2-1; 8 positions match TRBD1. CDR3 length: 15 amino acids. From germline, CDR1 is MNHEY and CDR2 SVGAGI. V was pared by 4 bases and J by 8 bases, with 10 bases of the junction left unmatched. The CDR3 DNA reads as TGTGCCAGCAGTTCTAGACAGGGGTCGGTCGATGAGCAGTTCTTC. It translates to CASSSRQGSVDEQFF.

The V call is TRBV5-6, the J call TRBJ2-7; possible D gene TRBD1, 6 bases. The germline CDR1 and CDR2 sequences are SGHDT and YYEEEE. The CDR3 consists of 14 residues. Between the trimmed V and J ends, which lost 4 bases and 0 bases, there was a span of 11 bases. The CDR3 loop is CASSPGHNSYEQYF. The CDR3 nucleotides read TGTGCCAGCAGCCCGGGACATAACTCCTACGAGCAGTACTTC.

This chain connects TRBV11-1 to TRBJ2-5; D is undetermined. This CDR3 has 15 amino acids. Germline V gene data show CDR1 as SGHAT and CDR2 as FQDESV (reference sequence). V was pared by 2 bases and J by 0 bases, with 10 bases between. CDR3 in DNA: TGTGCCAGCAGCTTACTCTTTGGCAACCAAGAGACCCAGTACTTC. Its protein is CASSLLFGNQETQYF.

The chain joins TRBV5-1 to TRBJ2-2, with 7 nucleotides matching TRBD1. Germline loops: CDR1 SGHRS, CDR2 YFSETQ. CDR3 size: 16 residues. The J segment lost 0 bases and the V segment lost 3 bases, leaving 5 bases of the junction unmatched. This CDR3 is CASSSEGGANTGELFF. The DNA for the CDR3 is TGCGCCAGCAGCTCAGAAGGGGGCGCGAACACCGGGGAGCTGTTTTTT.

This rearrangement joins TRBV29-1 to TRBJ2-1; TRBD2 agrees at 9 bases. The V gene end was trimmed by 2 bases and the J gene end by 5 bases; junction bases not matched to a gene: 22. Per germline, CDR1 SQVTM and CDR2 ANQGSEA. The CDR3 consists of 20 residues. The CDR3: CSVEQDSGGAFPLGDNEQFF. In DNA, the CDR3 is TGCAGCGTTGAACAAGATAGCGGGGGAGCCTTCCCACTCGGCGACAATGAGCAGTTCTTC.

The chain combines TRBV6-5 with TRBJ2-7, with 12 nucleotides matching TRBD2. CDR3 size: 14 residues. With V trimmed by 4 bases and J by 5 bases, 3 bases remained unmatched. Germline V gene data show CDR1 as MNHEY and CDR2 as SVGAGI. In DNA, the CDR3 is TGTGCCAGCAGTTCGACTAGCGGGGGCGACGAGCAGTACTTC. Translating it yields CASSSTSGGDEQYF.

The chain is built from TRBV6-5 and TRBJ1-5; TRBD1 might be the D (5 bases). The CDR3 extends over 13 amino acids. The V gene's germline CDR1 is MNHEY and CDR2 SVGAGI. Trimming took off 6 bases at V and 4 bases at J, with 10 bases between the two ends. CDR3 residues: CASSRVENQPQHF. Written as DNA, the CDR3 is TGTGCCAGCAGCAGGGTGGAAAATCAGCCCCAGCATTTT.

The gene calls are TRBV19 and TRBJ1-5, with D tentatively TRBD1 (6 bases). Trimming left V 6 bases short and J 1 base short, with 16 bases between. Germline V gene lookup returns CDR1 LNHDA and CDR2 SQIVND (reference sequence). The CDR3 is made up of 16 amino acids. CDR3 coding DNA: TGTGCCAGTAGCCTCTTAGAGGGGGGGAGCAATCAGCCCCAGCATTTT. This translates into CASSLLEGGSNQPQHF.

This chain uses TRBV19 with TRBJ1-2, with 8 bases matching TRBD1. This CDR3 is 14 amino acids long. Germline loops: CDR1 LNHDA, CDR2 SQIVND (reference sequence). With 5 bases clipped from V and 6 bases from J, the junction kept 8 bases outside the gene matches. The DNA for the CDR3 is TGTGCCAGTAGTCCCCACGACAGGGGTGATGGCTACACCTTC. It translates to CASSPHDRGDGYTF.

The rearrangement uses TRBV25-1 and TRBJ1-6; D is unresolved. V dropped 8 bases and J dropped 4 bases, with 6 bases sitting between them. The CDR3 spans 12 residues. In germline, CDR1 is MGHDK, CDR2 SYGVNS. The CDR3 region is CASRGYNSPLHF. The CDR3 bases are TGTGCCAGCCGAGGTTATAATTCACCCCTCCACTTT.

V and J are TRBV20-1 and TRBJ1-6; D is unresolved. The CDR3 spans 14 residues. Germline CDR1 and CDR2: DFQATT and SNEGSKA (reference sequence). Trimming stripped 3 bases from V and 4 bases from J, with 10 bases between. The CDR3 loop is CSASTRGYNSPLHF. DNA for the CDR3: TGCAGTGCTAGTACTCGGGGATATAATTCACCCCTCCACTTT.

The chain is built from TRBV7-2 and TRBJ1-1; a weak D match, TRBD1 (6 bases). V dropped 4 bases and J dropped 5 bases, with 14 bases sitting between them. Germline assignment: CDR1 SGHTA and CDR2 FQGNSA. The CDR3 has 14 residues. CDR3 amino acids: CASSSQGRETEAFF. In DNA, the CDR3 is TGTGCCAGCAGCTCACAGGGTAGGGAGACTGAAGCTTTCTTT.

V is TRBV3-1 (or the pseudogene TRBV3-2) and J is TRBJ2-4; maybe TRBD2 (6 bases). Germline V gene lookup returns CDR1 LGHDT and CDR2 YNNKEL (reference sequence). V lost 0 bases and J lost 3, with 9 bases in between. The CDR3 is 15 residues long. The DNA for the CDR3 is TGTGCCAGCAGCCAAGATTCCGGGGGCAAAAACATTCAGTACTTC. Amino acid sequence: CASSQDSGGKNIQYF.

A single count supports this clone. In DNA form, the CDR3 reads TGTGCCAGCAGTTGGACAGGGGGGATCAATCAGCCCCAGCATTTT. Protein sequence: CASSWTGGINQPQHF. This chain connects TRBV6-1 to TRBJ1-5; 10 bases map to TRBD1. In germline, CDR1 is MNHNS, CDR2 SASEGT. This CDR3 spans 15 amino acids. The junction had 4 bases not matched to a gene; V was cut back by 5 bases and J by 3 bases.

This clone was seen a single time. The rearrangement links TRBV21-1 to TRBJ1-4; the DNA was not used to check the table's D call, TRBD1. TRBV21-1 corresponds to a pseudogene. The CDR3 extends over 17 amino acids. The CDR3 DNA follows: TGTGCCAGCAGCAAACGGGCAGGGGGTTCGGCTAATGAAAAACTGTTTTTT. Its translation is CASSKRAGGSANEKLFF.

This clone was observed once. The chain carries TRBV5-1 and TRBJ1-5, with TRBD1 identical over 9 bases. With V trimmed by 4 bases and J by 4 bases, 6 bases remained unmatched. Germline lookup yields CDR1 SGHRS and CDR2 YFSETQ. This CDR3 contains 15 residues. The CDR3: CASSQTGGRNQPQHF. For the CDR3, the DNA is TGCGCCAGCAGCCAAACAGGGGGCCGTAATCAGCCCCAGCATTTT.

Only one count was recorded for this clone. CDR3 region: CASRTGEKTEAFF. In DNA, the CDR3 is TGTGCCAGCAGGACAGGGGAAAAGACTGAAGCTTTCTTT. V and J are TRBV2 and TRBJ1-1, with 8 bases that match TRBD1. V was clipped by 6 bases and J by 5 bases; unmatched bases: 5. CDR3 length: 13 residues. The germline gives CDR1 SNHLY, CDR2 FYNNEI.

The chain uses TRBV27 and TRBJ1-2; possibly TRBD1 for D (6 bases). The germline V gene encodes CDR1 MNHEY and CDR2 SMNVEV (reference sequence). Deletions cut 4 bases from V and 2 bases from J, with 11 bases between. CDR3 size: 14 residues. The CDR3 loop reads CASSSLTGNYGYTF. The CDR3 nucleotides are TGTGCCAGCAGTTCCCTAACAGGGAACTATGGCTACACCTTC.

Comment on this clone: Different DNA sequences within this sample yield the same CDR3. The V and J genes are TRBV18 and TRBJ2-3, with 11 nucleotides matching TRBD2. CDR1 is KGHSH and CDR2 is LQKENI in the germline V gene. The CDR3 runs to 16 residues. J lost 3 bases, V lost 3 bases, and 5 bases had no gene match. The CDR3 sequence is CASSPGTSGRTDTQYF. The CDR3, as DNA: TGTGCCAGCTCACCGGGTACTAGCGGGAGAACAGATACGCAGTATTTT. Based on the CDR3 plus reference TRBV18 and TRBJ2-3, the full variable domain is NAGVMQNPRHLVRRRGQEARLRCSPMKGHSHVYWYRQLPEEGLKFMVYLQKENIIDESGMPKERFSAEFPKEGPSILRIQQVVRGDSAAYFCASSPGTSGRTDTQYFGPGTRLTVL.

This rearrangement joins TRBV11-2 to TRBJ2-7, with D possibly being TRBD2 (6 bases). The CDR3 loop spans 12 amino acids. Trimming took off 5 bases at V and 6 bases at J, with 11 bases between the two ends. Germline V gene sequence: CDR1 SGHAT, CDR2 FQNNGV. CDR3 DNA sequence: TGTGCCAGCAGCGGCGCCGGGGGCGAGCAGTACTTC. Translating gives CASSGAGGEQYF.